This TCR beta chain derives from a study of T cells after yellow fever vaccination. Turning to the study itself: Libraries from low-cell-number fractions were prepared with the SMART-Seq v4 Ultra Low Input RNA kit.

Regarding the study as a whole: After the booster, around 95% of CD4 and more than 85% of CD8 primary-response clones were re-detected. It was a weaker secondary response, yet one that peaked faster, at day 5 versus 15.

To note about this clonotype: What it recognizes is unknown.

A process of 5'RACE template switching, which added a universal primer site and UMIs, was used to make TCR cDNA. TCRdb itself ran the 5' RACE reads through MiXCR, one entry per CDR3 protein. The sample consists of 300,000 to 450,000 distinct CDR3 sequences, approximately 8% of them appearing once. The CDR3 length is 16 residues. Germline lookup yields CDR1 DFQATT and CDR2 SNEGSKA (reference sequence). V lost 1 base, J lost 7 bases, and 22 bases lay in between. This receptor was obtained from a man aged 18 to 35 who received the YFV17D yellow fever vaccine. The specimen comprised PBMCs, sampled approximately 40 days after the first yellow fever vaccination. This rearrangement joins TRBV20-1 to TRBJ1-1, with D possibly being TRBD1 (6 bases). CDR3 DNA sequence: TGCAGTGCTAGAGTGAATACAGGGCGAAGTACGAGTGAAGCTTTCTTT. As protein: CSARVNTGRSTSEAFF.